This TCR beta chain comes out of a study of memory CD4+ T cells and cytomegalovirus serostatus (dated by TCRdb to about 2019). Regarding the research as a whole: The 35 or so healthy Belgian adults in the cohort included 9 who were CMV seropositive and 24 who were CMV seronegative. CD4+ memory TCRbeta repertoires of a Belgian cohort with known cytomegalovirus serostatus were sequenced in order to replicate a published TCR-based CMV serostatus classifier.

Study-level results and caveats: For CMV serostatus prediction, a median bootstrapped AUC of roughly 0.94 was reached with the original framework, and a median bootstrapped AUC of about 0.9 was reached with a US-trained random forest. Among the 150 to 200 previously reported CMV-associated TCRbeta sequences, over 65 showed up in the CD4+ memory repertoires, with each one found in between one and five individuals. Unlike the original study, which covered naive and memory CD4+ and CD8+ populations, the Belgian study sequenced only CD4+CD45RO+ memory cells. The original-framework classifier achieved a median bootstrapped AUC of approximately 0.96 with a 95% CI of 0.76-1.00 on the Belgian cohort. The results were interpreted as suggesting that the CMV-associated TCR signature is largely present in the CD4+ memory repertoire.

The Quick-DNA Microprep Kit was used to extract genomic DNA from the sorted cells. Amplification of TCRbeta DNA was done with the immunoSEQ hsTCRbeta kit, following the protocol from the manufacturer. An Illumina MiSeq instrument was used to sequence the TCRbeta libraries. Per the original workflow: After out-of-frame sequences were removed, 2,204,828 distinct TCRbeta sequences remained, averaging approximately 68,000 per individual. Each individual was scored according to the count of 164 previously reported CMV-associated TCRbeta sequences and the total productive distinct TCRbeta count. A beta-binomial model was reimplemented in Python, and random forests from scikit-learn, run with default parameters, were trained on data from the US cohort. Classifier performance on the Belgian cohort was summarized as median AUC with percentile confidence intervals over 10,000 bootstrap iterations. TCRdb provides this immuneACCESS table in a form limited to in-frame rearrangements. Some clones are lacking; in checked studies, under half of them reflect an unresolved V gene, and why the rest are absent is not known. The V and J calls and the clone size are those of that table, but D and trimming were determined from the DNA. For this sample there are about 67,000 clones; 70% to 80% appear just once. The ten top clones hold approximately 4.5% of the sample.

A FACSAria II was used to sort memory CD4+ T cells, defined as single viable CD3+CD4+CD8-CD45RO+ cells. CMV serostatus was determined with a Roche Elecsys assay detecting serum IgG against CMV pp150, pp28, p38 and p52. After thawing, total CD4+ T cells were enriched by positive selection with CD4 magnetic microbeads. The samples came from a separate study whose specific focus was interrogating the CD4+ T cell memory repertoire. Peripheral blood mononuclear cells were isolated and cryopreserved following standard operating procedures; serum was stored at -80 °C. The staining used CD3-PerCP (BW264/56), CD4-APC (RPA-T4), CD45RO-PE (UCHT1) and CD8-Pacific Orange (3B5) antibodies, and Sytox blue was used to exclude non-viable cells. Concerning this clone itself: The specificity of this receptor is unknown. Base qualities are missing; no much larger clone stands one base away.

The receptor comes from an adult in good health and CMV-seropositive. The specimen was memory CD4+ T cells from blood.

The DNA sequence is as follows: TGTGCCAGCAGCTGGGAGAGGCGGAGTACGGCTAGTCTCGAGACCCAGTACTTC. It is translated as CASSWERRSTASLETQYF. The V and J genes are TRBV7-8 and TRBJ2-5, and TRBD2 may be the D gene, going by 5 matching bases. The CDR3 goes from the cysteine to the phenylalanine over 18 residues. Only the CDR3 DNA stays, 54 bases, in frame from base 1. V loses 4 bases of germline sequence and J loses 5 bases, and the interval between the two ends is 26 bases. Per the germline V gene, SGHVS is the CDR1 and FQNEAQ is the CDR2.